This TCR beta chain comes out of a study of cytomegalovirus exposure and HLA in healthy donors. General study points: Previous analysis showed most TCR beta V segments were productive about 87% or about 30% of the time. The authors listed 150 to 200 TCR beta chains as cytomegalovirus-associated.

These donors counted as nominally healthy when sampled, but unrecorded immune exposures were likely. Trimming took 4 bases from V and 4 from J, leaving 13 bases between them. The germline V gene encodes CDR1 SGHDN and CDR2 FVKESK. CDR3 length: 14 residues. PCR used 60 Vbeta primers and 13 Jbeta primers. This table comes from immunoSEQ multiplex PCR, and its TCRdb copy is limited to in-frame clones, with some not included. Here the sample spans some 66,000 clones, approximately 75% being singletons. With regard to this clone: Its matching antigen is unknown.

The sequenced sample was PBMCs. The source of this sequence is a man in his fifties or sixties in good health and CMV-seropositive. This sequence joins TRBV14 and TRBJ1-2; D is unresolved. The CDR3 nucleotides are TGTGCCAGCAGCCCCACGACACCGGTCTATGGCTACACCTTC. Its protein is CASSPTTPVYGYTF.